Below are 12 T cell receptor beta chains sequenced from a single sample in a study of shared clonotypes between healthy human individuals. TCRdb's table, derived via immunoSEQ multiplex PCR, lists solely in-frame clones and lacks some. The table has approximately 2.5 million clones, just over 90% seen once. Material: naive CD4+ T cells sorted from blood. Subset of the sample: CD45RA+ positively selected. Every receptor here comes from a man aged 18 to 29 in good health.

CDR3 residues: CSVMRGDKANYGYTF. The CDR3, as DNA: TGCAGCGTTATGAGGGGGGATAAAGCTAACTATGGCTACACCTTC. This rearrangement joins TRBV29-1 to TRBJ1-2; TRBD1 is a possible D gene (6 bases). Germline CDR1 is SQVTM and CDR2 is ANQGSEA. There are 15 residues in the CDR3. Trimming stripped 5 bases from V and 0 bases from J, with 16 bases between.

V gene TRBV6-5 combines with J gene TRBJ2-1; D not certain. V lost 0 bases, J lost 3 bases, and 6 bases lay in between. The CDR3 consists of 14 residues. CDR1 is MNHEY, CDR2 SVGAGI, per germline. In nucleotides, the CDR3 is TGTGCCAGCAGTTACTCACACAACTACAATGAGCAGTTCTTC. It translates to CASSYSHNYNEQFF.

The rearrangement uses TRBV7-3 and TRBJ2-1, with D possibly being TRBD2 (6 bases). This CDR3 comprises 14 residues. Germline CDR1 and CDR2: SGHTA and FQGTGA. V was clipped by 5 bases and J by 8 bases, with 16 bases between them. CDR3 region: CASSPGGGSDEQFF. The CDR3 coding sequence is TGTGCCAGCAGCCCCGGTGGGGGGAGCGATGAGCAGTTCTTC.

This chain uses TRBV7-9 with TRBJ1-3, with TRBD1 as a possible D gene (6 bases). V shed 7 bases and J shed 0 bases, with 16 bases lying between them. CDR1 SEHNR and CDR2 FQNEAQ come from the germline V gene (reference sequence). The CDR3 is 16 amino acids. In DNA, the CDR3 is TGTGCCAGCAATGCGAACAGGGACCCCTCTGGAAACACCATATATTTT. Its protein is CASNANRDPSGNTIYF.

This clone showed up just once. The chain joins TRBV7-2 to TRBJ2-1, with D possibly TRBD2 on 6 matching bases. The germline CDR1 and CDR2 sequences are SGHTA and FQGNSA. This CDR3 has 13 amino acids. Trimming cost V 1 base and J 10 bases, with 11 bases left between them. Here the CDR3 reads CASSLVWGREQFF. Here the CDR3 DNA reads TGTGCCAGCAGCTTAGTTTGGGGGAGGGAGCAGTTCTTC. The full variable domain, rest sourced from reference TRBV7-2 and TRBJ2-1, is GAGVSQSPSNKVTEKGKDVELRCDPISGHTALYWYRQSLGQGLEFLIYFQGNSAPDKSGLPSDRFSAERTGGSVSTLTIQRTQQEDSAVYLCASSLVWGREQFFGPGTRLTVL.

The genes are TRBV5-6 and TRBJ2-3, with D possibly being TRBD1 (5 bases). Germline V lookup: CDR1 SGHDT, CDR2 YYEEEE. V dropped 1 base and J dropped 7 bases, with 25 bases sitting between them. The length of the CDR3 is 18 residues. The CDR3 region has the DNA TGTGCCAGCAGCTTGTTTGGACAACTTAACGATAACGCGTATACGCAGTATTTT. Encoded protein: CASSLFGQLNDNAYTQYF. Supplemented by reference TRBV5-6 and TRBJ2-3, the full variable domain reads DAGVTQSPTHLIKTRGQQVTLRCSPKSGHDTVSWYQQALGQGPQFIFQYYEEEERQRGNFPDRFSGHQFPNYSSELNVNALLLGDSALYLCASSLFGQLNDNAYTQYFGPGTRLTVL.

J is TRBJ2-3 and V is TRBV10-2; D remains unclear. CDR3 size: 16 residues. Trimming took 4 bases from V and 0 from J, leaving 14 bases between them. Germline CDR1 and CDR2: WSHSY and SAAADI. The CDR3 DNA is TGCGCCAGCAGTGCCCGCCTCGAGACTAGCACAGATACGCAGTATTTT. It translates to CASSARLETSTDTQYF.

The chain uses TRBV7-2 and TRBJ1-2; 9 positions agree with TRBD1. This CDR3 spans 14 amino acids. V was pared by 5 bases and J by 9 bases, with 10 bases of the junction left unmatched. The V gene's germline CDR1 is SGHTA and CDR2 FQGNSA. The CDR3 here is CASSAGQGVWSYTF. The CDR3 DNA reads TGTGCCAGCAGCGCGGGACAGGGCGTTTGGAGCTACACCTTC.

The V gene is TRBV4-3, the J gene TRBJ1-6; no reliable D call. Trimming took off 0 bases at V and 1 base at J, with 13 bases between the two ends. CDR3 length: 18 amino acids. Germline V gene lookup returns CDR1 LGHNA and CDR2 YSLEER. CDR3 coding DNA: TGCGCCAGCAGCCAAGAGGCCCCGGGTGGGTCCTATAATTCACCCCTCCACTTT. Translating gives CASSQEAPGGSYNSPLHF.

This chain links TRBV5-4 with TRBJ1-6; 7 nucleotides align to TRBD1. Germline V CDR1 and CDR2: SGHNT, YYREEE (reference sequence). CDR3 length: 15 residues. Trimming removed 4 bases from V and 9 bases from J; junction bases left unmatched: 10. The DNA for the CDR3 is TGTGCCAGCAGCATAATCGGGACAGCGGGTTCACCCCTCCACTTT. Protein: CASSIIGTAGSPLHF.

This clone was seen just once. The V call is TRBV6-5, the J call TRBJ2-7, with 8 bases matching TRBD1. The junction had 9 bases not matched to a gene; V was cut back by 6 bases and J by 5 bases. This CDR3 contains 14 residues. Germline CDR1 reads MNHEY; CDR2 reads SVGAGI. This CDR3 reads CASSDRGRWNEQYF. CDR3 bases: TGTGCCAGCAGCGACAGGGGTCGGTGGAACGAGCAGTACTTC.

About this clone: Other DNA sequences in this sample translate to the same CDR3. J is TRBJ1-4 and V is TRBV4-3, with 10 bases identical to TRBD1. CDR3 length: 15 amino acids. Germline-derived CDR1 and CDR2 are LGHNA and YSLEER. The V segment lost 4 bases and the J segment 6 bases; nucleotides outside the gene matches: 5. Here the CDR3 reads CASSLSGTGDEKLFF. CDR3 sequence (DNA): TGCGCCAGCAGCCTATCGGGGACAGGGGATGAAAAACTGTTTTTT.